These 6 T cell receptor beta chains came from one sample sequenced in a study of identifying expanded T cells in peripheral blood. Generated by immunoSEQ multiplex PCR, the TCRdb table keeps only in-frame clones and is missing some. Among approximately 59,000 clones listed, about 92% were seen once. The sequencing input was blood. These receptors originate from a person aged 18 to 70 in good health.

The J gene is TRBJ1-3, the V gene TRBV5-4; a possible D gene is TRBD1 (6 bases). The length of the CDR3 is 14 residues. CDR1 is SGHNT and CDR2 is YYREEE in the germline V gene (reference sequence). Trimming stripped 3 bases from V and 2 bases from J, with 9 bases between. The CDR3 loop is CASSWGGPGNTIYF. The CDR3 DNA sequence: TGTGCCAGCAGCTGGGGGGGGCCTGGAAACACCATATATTTT.

The rearrangement links TRBV18 to TRBJ2-3; 8 bases align to TRBD2. Germline V gene data show CDR1 as KGHSH and CDR2 as LQKENI. The CDR3 covers 14 residues. V lost 3 bases to trimming and J lost 6 bases; unmatched junction nucleotides: 5. CDR3 sequence reads: CASSPGLVSDTQYF. The CDR3 DNA reads TGTGCCAGCTCACCGGGACTAGTAAGTGATACGCAGTATTTT. The full variable domain, its missing parts supplied by reference TRBV18 and TRBJ2-3, is NAGVMQNPRHLVRRRGQEARLRCSPMKGHSHVYWYRQLPEEGLKFMVYLQKENIIDESGMPKERFSAEFPKEGPSILRIQQVVRGDSAAYFCASSPGLVSDTQYFGPGTRLTVL.

The V gene is TRBV7-8, the J gene TRBJ2-7, with D hard to call. V was shortened by 8 bases and J by 0 bases, with 11 bases between the two germline ends. The CDR3 contains 13 residues. Germline loops: CDR1 SGHVS, CDR2 FQNEAQ. CDR3 sequence (DNA): TGTGCCAGCTCCTACTCAAGCTCCTACGAGCAGTACTTC. Amino acids: CASSYSSSYEQYF.

The chain recombines TRBV7-8 with TRBJ2-7, with D perhaps being TRBD1 or TRBD2 (5 bases each). Trimming removed 1 base at V and 3 bases at J, with 13 bases between. CDR3 length: 15 amino acids. CDR1 and CDR2 from the germline V gene are SGHVS and FQNEAQ. The CDR3 is CASSLENGDHYEQYF. The CDR3 DNA reads TGTGCCAGCAGCTTAGAGAACGGGGACCACTACGAGCAGTACTTC.

The chain carries TRBV7-8 and TRBJ2-5, with D possibly being TRBD1 (6 bases). V was clipped by 5 bases and J by 4 bases, with 11 bases between them. This CDR3 has 13 amino acids. From germline, CDR1 is SGHVS and CDR2 FQNEAQ. CDR3 coding DNA: TGTGCCAGCAGCCCAGCAGGGGTAGAGACCCAGTACTTC. It translates to CASSPAGVETQYF. Using reference TRBV7-8 and TRBJ2-5 for the parts outside the CDR3, the full variable domain is GAGVSQSPRYKVAKRGQDVALRCDPISGHVSLFWYQQALGQGPEFLTYFQNEAQLDKSGLPSDRFFAERPEGSVSTLKIQRTQQEDSAVYLCASSPAGVETQYFGPGTRLLVL.

The CDR3 is CASTAGGVRNIQYF. CDR3 nucleotide sequence: TGTGCCAGCACCGCAGGGGGCGTTAGAAACATTCAGTACTTC. This chain connects TRBV28 to TRBJ2-4; 8 positions agree with TRBD1. The CDR3 totals 14 residues. V was clipped by 7 bases and J by 6 bases; unmatched bases: 8. CDR1 and CDR2 from the germline V gene are MDHEN and SYDVKM. The variable domain in full, completed from reference TRBV28 and TRBJ2-4, reads DVKVTQSSRYLVKRTGEKVFLECVQDMDHENMFWYRQDPGLGLRLIYFSYDVKMKEKGDIPEGYSVSREKKERFSLILESASTNQTSMYLCASTAGGVRNIQYFGAGTRLSVL.